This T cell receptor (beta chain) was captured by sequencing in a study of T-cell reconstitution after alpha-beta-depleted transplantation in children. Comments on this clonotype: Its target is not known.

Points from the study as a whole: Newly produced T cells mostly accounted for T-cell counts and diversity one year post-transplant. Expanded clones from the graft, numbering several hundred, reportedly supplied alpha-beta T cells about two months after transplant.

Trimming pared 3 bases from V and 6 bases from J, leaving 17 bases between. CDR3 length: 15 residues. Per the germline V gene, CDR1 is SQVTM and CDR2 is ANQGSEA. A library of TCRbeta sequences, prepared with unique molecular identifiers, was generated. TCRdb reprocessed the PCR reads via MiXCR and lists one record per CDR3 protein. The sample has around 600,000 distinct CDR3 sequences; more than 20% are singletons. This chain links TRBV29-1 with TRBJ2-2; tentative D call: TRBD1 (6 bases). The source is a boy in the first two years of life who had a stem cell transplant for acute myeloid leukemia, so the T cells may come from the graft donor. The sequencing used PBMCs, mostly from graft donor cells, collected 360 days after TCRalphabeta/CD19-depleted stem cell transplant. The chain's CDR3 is CSVEIGARGPGELFF. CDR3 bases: TGCAGCGTTGAGATCGGGGCCAGGGGTCCCGGGGAGCTGTTTTTT.